This T cell receptor beta chain was recorded in a study of T cell changes during pregnancy in multiple sclerosis (dated by TCRdb to between 2018 and 2021). About the study as a whole: Changes in the T cell repertoire over the course of pregnancy were examined in this study in women with multiple sclerosis.

Via the germline V gene, CDR1 is SGHDN and CDR2 FVKESK. The CDR3 runs 17 residues from the cysteine to the phenylalanine. The CDR3 DNA has 51 bases and is translated from base 1. V trim: 1 base; J trim: 3 bases; unmatched bases: 5. Regarding this clone: The antigen it binds to is not known. Base qualities are missing; no much larger clone stands one base away.

Library generation was performed with the immunoSEQ multiplex PCR assay. Not all clones reach the TCRdb copy of this immuneACCESS table, which keeps in-frame sequences only. Checked studies attribute under half of the gap to unresolved V genes and leave the rest unexplained. This sample has tens of thousands of clones in its table, and about 92% of those were observed once. About 2% of the sample belongs to the ten largest clones. The TCR originated in a female donor with multiple sclerosis, enrolled in a pregnancy study. The chain is assembled from TRBV14 and TRBJ2-1, with 11 middle bases fitting TRBD2. This sample comprised peripheral blood, obtained after pregnancy. The DNA sequence reads TGTGCCAGCAGCCAAGTAGAGGGACTAGCGGACTACAATGAGCAGTTCTTC. This sequence encodes CASSQVEGLADYNEQFF.